This T cell receptor beta chain stems from a study of blood T cell repertoires in COVID-19. Study information: Acute-phase and convalescent COVID-19 samples originated in the United States, Italy and Spain.

This clone was recorded once. Study processing details: From reference gene primer amplification, estimates of nucleated cell counts were derived. This table comes from immunoSEQ multiplex PCR, and its TCRdb copy is limited to in-frame clones, with some not included. That table furnishes V, J and clone size, whereas the DNA furnished D and trimming. The profile shows a few hundred thousand clones, 90% of them singletons. V was pared by 4 bases and J by 1 base, with 25 bases between. Germline CDR1 and CDR2: ENHRY and SYGVKD. CDR3 length: 19 amino acids. The chain has TRBV10-3 and TRBJ1-1; a weak D match, TRBD1 (6 bases). The sequenced material came from peripheral blood. The sequence was collected from a woman aged 55-70 years with COVID-19, enrolled during active disease. The CDR3 is CAISGSLRGATPKNTEAFF. CDR3 sequence (DNA): TGTGCCATCAGTGGTAGTCTCAGGGGAGCTACACCTAAGAACACTGAAGCTTTCTTT.